A single sample is the source of the 20 T cell receptor beta chains below, sequenced in a study of blood T cell repertoires in COVID-19. Sequencing used immunoSEQ multiplex PCR; TCRdb keeps in-frame clones, though not all of them. The sample records roughly 200,000 clones, approximately 88% being singletons. The sample was peripheral blood. The receptors were sampled from a woman in her 40s with COVID-19, enrolled during active disease.

This clone has more than one count but fewer than ten. V gene TRBV6-2 or TRBV6-3 combines with J gene TRBJ1-2; D might be TRBD1 (6 bases). Trimming took off 5 bases at V and 0 bases at J, with 13 bases between the two ends. This CDR3 spans 15 amino acids. Germline CDR1 MNHEY, CDR2 SVGEGT. The CDR3 loop reads CASSLTGSANYGYTF. DNA for the CDR3: TGTGCCAGCAGTCTCACAGGGTCTGCTAACTATGGCTACACCTTC.

The gene calls are TRBV28 and TRBJ2-3; D is unresolved. V shed 5 bases and J shed 6 bases, with 9 bases lying between them. The CDR3 sequence is 12 residues long. Germline V gives CDR1 MDHEN, CDR2 SYDVKM. The CDR3: CASSLLMDTQYF. The CDR3 DNA follows: TGTGCCAGCAGTCTCTTAATGGATACGCAGTATTTT.

This clone was recorded once. The V gene is TRBV14, the J gene TRBJ1-5; possible D gene TRBD1, 5 bases. V lost 2 bases to trimming and J lost 4 bases, with 6 bases between them. Looked up from germline, CDR1 is SGHDN and CDR2 is FVKESK. The CDR3 has 13 residues. The CDR3 here is CASSQRGNQPQHF. In nucleotides, the CDR3 is TGTGCCAGCAGCCAACGGGGGAATCAGCCCCAGCATTTT.

The V call is TRBV6-5, the J call TRBJ2-7; 10 bases align to TRBD2. Germline CDR1 is MNHEY and CDR2 is SVGAGI. With V trimmed by 6 bases and J by 4 bases, 6 bases remained unmatched. This CDR3 is built from 14 residues. The CDR3: CASSWTSGSYEQYF. CDR3 in DNA: TGTGCCAGCAGCTGGACTAGCGGATCGTACGAGCAGTACTTC.

The chain uses TRBV5-4 and TRBJ2-6, with D uncertain. The V gene lost 4 bases and the J gene lost 0 bases, with 11 bases spanning the gap. The germline V gene encodes CDR1 SGHNT and CDR2 YYREEE (reference sequence). The CDR3 runs 16 residues. The CDR3: CASSRLIFSGANVLTF. CDR3 nucleotide sequence: TGTGCCAGCAGCCGACTGATTTTCTCTGGGGCCAACGTCCTGACTTTC.

This clone was observed a single time. The chain links TRBV3-1 (or the pseudogene TRBV3-2) to TRBJ2-1; 10 bases agree with TRBD2. This CDR3 has 16 amino acids. V trimming: 1 base; J trimming: 3 bases; junction bases outside the gene matches: 3. Looked up from germline, CDR1 is LGHDT and CDR2 is YNNKEL (reference sequence). CDR3 in DNA: TGTGCCAGCAGCCAAGGACTAGCGGGCTTCTACAATGAGCAGTTCTTC. It translates to CASSQGLAGFYNEQFF.

This sequence joins TRBV9 and TRBJ2-7; 7 nucleotides line up with TRBD1. This CDR3 comprises 14 residues. CDR1 is SGDLS and CDR2 is YYNGEE in the germline V gene. V was clipped by 4 bases and J by 1 base; unmatched bases: 5. Here the CDR3 DNA reads TGTGCCAGCAGCCCTGGACAGGTTTCCTACGAGCAGTACTTC. The encoded protein is CASSPGQVSYEQYF.

This clone was detected only a few times. J is TRBJ1-2 and V is TRBV5-8; D unresolved. V was trimmed by 3 bases and J by 4 bases, leaving 16 bases between them. The germline gives CDR1 SGHTS, CDR2 YDEGEE. The CDR3 has 15 amino acids. The CDR3 DNA sequence: TGTGCCAGCAGCTCACGACGGGTAATGGGCTATGGCTACACCTTC. It translates to CASSSRRVMGYGYTF.

V gene TRBV10-1 combines with J gene TRBJ2-3, with 10 bases fitting TRBD2. Germline V gene lookup returns CDR1 WNHNN and CDR2 SYGVQD (reference sequence). The V gene end was trimmed by 5 bases and the J gene end by 0 bases; junction bases not matched to a gene: 5. The CDR3 is made up of 16 amino acids. CDR3: CASSFSSGRSTDTQYF. The CDR3 DNA follows: TGCGCCAGCAGTTTCTCTAGCGGGAGAAGCACAGATACGCAGTATTTT.

The chain couples TRBV29-1 to TRBJ1-1; TRBD1 matches at 9 bases. The CDR3 has 16 amino acids. The V segment lost 7 bases and the J segment 0 bases; nucleotides outside the gene matches: 12. CDR1 and CDR2 (germline): SQVTM, ANQGSEA. DNA of the CDR3: TGCAGCGGCCGGACAGGGGCCGAGTACGTGAACACTGAAGCTTTCTTT. Amino acid sequence: CSGRTGAEYVNTEAFF.

This clone was counted a single time. The chain employs TRBV4-1 and TRBJ2-2; the match to TRBD2 covers 9 bases. V dropped 6 bases and J dropped 0; count of bases not matched to a gene: 11. Germline assignment: CDR1 MGHRA and CDR2 YSYEKL. The CDR3 totals 18 residues. The CDR3 protein is CASSKREVTKSNTGELFF. CDR3 DNA sequence: TGCGCCAGCAGTAAGCGGGAGGTGACCAAGTCGAACACCGGGGAGCTGTTTTTT.

V is TRBV2 and J is TRBJ2-7; 8 bases are a match to TRBD2. V lost 4 bases and J lost 4; bases outside the gene matches: 9. Looked up from germline, CDR1 is SNHLY and CDR2 is FYNNEI. The CDR3 has 15 residues. This CDR3 reads CASSVLTGGGYEQYF. The CDR3, as DNA: TGTGCCAGCAGTGTGTTAACCGGGGGGGGATACGAGCAGTACTTC.

The chain has TRBV5-4 and TRBJ2-7; tentative D call: TRBD2 (6 bases). The CDR3 sequence is 13 residues long. CDR1 and CDR2 from the germline V gene are SGHNT and YYREEE (reference sequence). Trimming cost V 0 bases and J 11 bases, with 15 bases left between them. CDR3: CASSLGTGEGKYF. CDR3 in DNA: TGTGCCAGCAGCTTGGGTACGGGGGAAGGGAAGTACTTC.

This clone was counted once. V and J are TRBV24-1 and TRBJ2-1, with TRBD2 identical over 9 bases. V shed 3 bases and J 9 bases; nucleotides not matched to a gene: 11. The length of the CDR3 is 16 residues. CDR1 and CDR2 from the germline V gene are KGHDR and SFDVKD. The CDR3: CATSDQASGALGEQFF. CDR3 nucleotides: TGTGCCACCAGTGATCAGGCTAGCGGGGCTCTCGGTGAGCAGTTCTTC.

The rearrangement links TRBV5-1 to TRBJ2-7; possible D gene TRBD1, 6 bases. Germline lookup yields CDR1 SGHRS and CDR2 YFSETQ. The CDR3 consists of 13 residues. V lost 2 bases and J 5 bases, leaving 11 bases between the germline ends. The CDR3 DNA follows: TGCGCCAGCAGCTTCCCCTCAGGGGACGAGCAGTACTTC. This translates into CASSFPSGDEQYF.

The V and J genes are TRBV10-2 and TRBJ2-3; D is ambiguous. With 7 bases removed from V and 0 bases from J, the gap between germline ends came to 11 bases. The CDR3 is 14 residues long. CDR1 is WSHSY and CDR2 is SAAADI in the germline V gene. The CDR3 DNA sequence: TGCGCCAGCAATGGCGGTGCTAGCACAGATACGCAGTATTTT. It specifies CASNGGASTDTQYF.

This chain links TRBV5-4 with TRBJ2-2; TRBD1 matches 7 bases. V was pared by 4 bases and J by 9 bases, with 12 bases of the junction left unmatched. Germline loops: CDR1 SGHNT, CDR2 YYREEE (reference sequence). This CDR3 contains 15 residues. CDR3 DNA sequence: TGTGCCAGCAGCGGTACACAGGGGTTTGACCGGGAGCTGTTTTTT. Translation: CASSGTQGFDRELFF.

This rearrangement joins TRBV19 to TRBJ1-2; tentative D call: TRBD1 (6 bases). The CDR3 is made up of 19 amino acids. V gave up 4 bases and J gave up 0 bases, with 24 bases separating them. Germline lookup yields CDR1 LNHDA and CDR2 SQIVND (reference sequence). CDR3 sequence: CASSNHYSGHELSNYGYTF. The DNA of the CDR3 is TGTGCCAGTAGTAACCATTATTCGGGACACGAACTTTCTAACTATGGCTACACCTTC. Full variable domain (rest looked up from reference TRBV19 and TRBJ1-2): DGGITQSPKYLFRKEGQNVTLSCEQNLNHDAMYWYRQDPGQGLRLIYYSQIVNDFQKGDIAEGYSVSREKKESFPLTVTSAQKNPTAFYLCASSNHYSGHELSNYGYTFGSGTRLTVV.

This clone appeared once. V is TRBV4-2 and J is TRBJ2-2, with 10 nucleotides matching TRBD2. The V gene end was trimmed by 1 base and the J gene end by 9 bases; junction bases not matched to a gene: 2. The CDR3 totals 14 residues. CDR1 is LGHNA and CDR2 is YNFKEQ in the germline V gene. CDR3 sequence (DNA): TGTGCCAGCAGCCAAGGACTAGCGGGCCGGGAGCTGTTTTTT. As protein: CASSQGLAGRELFF.

The V gene is TRBV18, the J gene TRBJ1-2, with TRBD1 matching over 7 bases. CDR1 and CDR2 (germline): KGHSH, LQKENI. The CDR3 extends over 14 amino acids. The J segment lost 3 bases and the V segment lost 2 bases, leaving 3 bases of the junction unmatched. CDR3 region: CASSPGRGDYGYTF. CDR3 bases: TGTGCCAGCTCACCAGGCAGGGGGGACTATGGCTACACCTTC.